One and the same sample provided the 5 T cell receptor beta chains below, sequenced in a study of blood T cell repertoires in COVID-19. Using immunoSEQ multiplex PCR, the repertoire was profiled, and TCRdb retains in-frame clones only, with some absent. Of more than 30,000 clones listed, more than 75% are singletons. The sample was peripheral blood. The receptors originated from a man aged 45-65 years with active or convalescent COVID-19.

This chain connects TRBV6-2 or TRBV6-3 to TRBJ1-4, with 7 bases fitting TRBD1. V trimming: 0 bases; J trimming: 4 bases; junction bases outside the gene matches: 2. The CDR3 runs to 15 residues. Germline V gene sequence: CDR1 MNHEY, CDR2 SVGEGT. CDR3 bases: TGTGCCAGCAGTTACTCGACAGGGTTTAATGAAAAACTGTTTTTT. It translates to CASSYSTGFNEKLFF.

The J gene is TRBJ1-5, the V gene TRBV19; TRBD1 is a possible D gene (5 bases). The CDR3 is 15 amino acids. Looked up from germline, CDR1 is LNHDA and CDR2 is SQIVND (reference sequence). The germline V and J ends were trimmed by 4 bases and 0 bases, with 10 bases remaining between them. Here the CDR3 reads CASSTTAYSNQPQHF. The CDR3, as DNA: TGTGCCAGTAGTACGACAGCTTATAGCAATCAGCCCCAGCATTTT.

The chain is built from TRBV6-5 and TRBJ1-1, with a tentative D call TRBD1 (6 bases). CDR1 is MNHEY and CDR2 is SVGAGI in the germline V gene. The CDR3 is 15 residues long. Trimming pared 2 bases from V and 2 bases from J, leaving 12 bases between. The chain's CDR3 is CASSYVGGRNTEAFF. For the CDR3, the DNA is TGTGCCAGCAGTTACGTGGGGGGGCGCAACACTGAAGCTTTCTTT.

The chain employs TRBV6-5 and TRBJ1-2; a possible D gene is TRBD1 (5 bases). V was clipped by 7 bases and J by 6 bases, with 21 bases between them. This CDR3 comprises 15 residues. Looked up from germline, CDR1 is MNHEY and CDR2 is SVGAGI. The CDR3 loop is CASIRGGGAVNGYTF. The DNA of the CDR3 is TGTGCCAGCATAAGGGGAGGCGGCGCGGTAAATGGCTACACCTTC.

V is TRBV6-4 and J is TRBJ1-1; D remains unclear. The CDR3 has 13 amino acids. The germline V gene encodes CDR1 MRHNA and CDR2 SNTAGT. V lost 4 bases and J 4 bases, leaving 10 bases between the germline ends. The CDR3 DNA sequence: TGTGCCAGCAGTGTAGAAAAGAGCACTGAAGCTTTCTTT. Its translation: CASSVEKSTEAFF.